Given below is one T cell receptor beta chain in context. Cohorts were determined from participant-reported clinical history. The data originate from a study of blood T cell repertoires in COVID-19. The CDR3 runs to 15 residues. V was pared by 1 base and J by 4 bases, with 4 bases of the junction left unmatched. Germline V gene lookup returns CDR1 LGHDT and CDR2 YNNKEL (reference sequence). Per the original methods: Using reference gene primer amplification, nucleated cell counts were estimated. Produced via immunoSEQ multiplex PCR; TCRdb's table is partial and in-frame only. The V and J calls and the clone size are those of that table, but D and trimming were determined from the DNA. This table holds 350,000 to 400,000 clones, roughly nine tenths found once.

The rearrangement links TRBV3-1 (or the pseudogene TRBV3-2) to TRBJ2-5; 9 bases are shared with TRBD1. Sequenced material: PBMCs or T cells enriched from blood (not recorded which). This TCR was sampled from a man aged 18-30 years who had recovered from COVID-19. CDR3 region: CASSQGDRGGETQYF. CDR3 DNA: TGTGCCAGCAGCCAAGGTGACAGGGGGGGAGAGACCCAGTACTTC.